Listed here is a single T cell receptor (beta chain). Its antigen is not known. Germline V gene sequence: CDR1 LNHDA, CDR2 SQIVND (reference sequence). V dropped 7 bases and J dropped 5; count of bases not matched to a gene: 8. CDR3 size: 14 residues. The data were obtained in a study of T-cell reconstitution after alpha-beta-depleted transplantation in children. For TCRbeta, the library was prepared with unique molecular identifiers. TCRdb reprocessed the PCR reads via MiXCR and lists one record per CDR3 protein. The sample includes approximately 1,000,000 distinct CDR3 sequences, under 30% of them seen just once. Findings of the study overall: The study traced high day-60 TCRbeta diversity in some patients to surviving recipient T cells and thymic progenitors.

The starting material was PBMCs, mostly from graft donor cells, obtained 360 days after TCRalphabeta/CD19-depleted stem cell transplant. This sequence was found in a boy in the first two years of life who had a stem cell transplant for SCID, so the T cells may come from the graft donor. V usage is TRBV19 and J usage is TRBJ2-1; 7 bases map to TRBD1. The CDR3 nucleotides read TGTGCCAGTATGGGGGCAGGGGGTCACAATGAGCAGTTCTTC. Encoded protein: CASMGAGGHNEQFF. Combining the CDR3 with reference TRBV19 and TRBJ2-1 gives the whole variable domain DGGITQSPKYLFRKEGQNVTLSCEQNLNHDAMYWYRQDPGQGLRLIYYSQIVNDFQKGDIAEGYSVSREKKESFPLTVTSAQKNPTAFYLCASMGAGGHNEQFFGPGTRLTVL.